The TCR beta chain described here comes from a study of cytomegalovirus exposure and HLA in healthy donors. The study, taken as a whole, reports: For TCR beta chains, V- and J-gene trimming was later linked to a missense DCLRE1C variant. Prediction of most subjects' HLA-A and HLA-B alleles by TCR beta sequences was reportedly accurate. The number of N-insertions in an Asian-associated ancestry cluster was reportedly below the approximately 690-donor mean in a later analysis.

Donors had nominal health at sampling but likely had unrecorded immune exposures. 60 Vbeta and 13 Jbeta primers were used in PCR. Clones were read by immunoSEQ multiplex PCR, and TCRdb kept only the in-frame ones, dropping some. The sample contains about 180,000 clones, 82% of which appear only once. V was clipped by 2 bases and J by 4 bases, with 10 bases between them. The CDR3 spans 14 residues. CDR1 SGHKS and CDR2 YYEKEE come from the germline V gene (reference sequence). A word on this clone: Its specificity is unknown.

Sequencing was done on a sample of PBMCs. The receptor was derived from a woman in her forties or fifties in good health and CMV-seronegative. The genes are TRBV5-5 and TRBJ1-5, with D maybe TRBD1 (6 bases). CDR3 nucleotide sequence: TGTGCCAGCAGCTTCCGGGACACAAATCAGCCCCAGCATTTT. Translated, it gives CASSFRDTNQPQHF.